This passage covers 22 T cell receptor beta chains from one sample sequenced in a study of cytomegalovirus exposure and HLA in healthy donors. PCR employed 60 Vbeta and 13 Jbeta primers. Clones were sequenced by immunoSEQ multiplex PCR, and TCRdb holds only the in-frame ones, with some missing. The sample yields 55,000 to 70,000 clones, roughly 73% seen once. Specimen: PBMCs. The receptors derive from a male donor in good health and CMV-seropositive.

This clone was counted only a few times. The chain uses TRBV2 and TRBJ1-2, with D maybe TRBD1 (6 bases). The V gene lost 5 bases and the J gene lost 3 bases, with 16 bases spanning the gap. Germline V gene data show CDR1 as SNHLY and CDR2 as FYNNEI. The CDR3 spans 15 residues. Written as DNA, the CDR3 is TGTGCCAGCAGTCTACCGGACAGCACTCACTATGGCTACACCTTC. It is translated as CASSLPDSTHYGYTF.

The CDR3, as DNA: TGTGCCTGGAGTGTACACCAGGGGGCGCTTTGGACTGAAGCTTTCTTT. Translation: CAWSVHQGALWTEAFF. The genes are TRBV30 and TRBJ1-1; 8 nucleotides agree with TRBD1. This CDR3 is 16 amino acids long. Germline-derived CDR1 and CDR2 are GTSNPN and SVGIG (reference sequence). J gave up 5 bases and V 0 bases, and 11 bases lay outside the gene matches. The whole variable domain, filled in from reference TRBV30 and TRBJ1-1, reads SQTIHQWPATLVQPVGSPLSLECTVEGTSNPNLYWYRQAAGRGLQLLFYSVGIGQISSEVPQNLSASRPQDRQFILSSKKLLLSDSGFYLCAWSVHQGALWTEAFFGQGTRLTVV.

The genes are TRBV28 and TRBJ1-4; D gene unclear. Looked up from germline, CDR1 is MDHEN and CDR2 is SYDVKM. The CDR3 sequence is 14 residues long. Deletions cut 7 bases from V and 4 bases from J, with 13 bases between. In DNA, the CDR3 is TGTGCCAGCATCCGAAGGAGATATAATGAAAAACTGTTTTTT. Its translation is CASIRRRYNEKLFF.

The chain joins TRBV7-3 to TRBJ2-2, with D tentatively TRBD1 (6 bases). CDR3 length equals 14 residues. Germline V gene lookup returns CDR1 SGHTA and CDR2 FQGTGA. The V and J ends lost 6 bases and 1 base respectively, with 9 bases between them. The CDR3: CASRVQGNTGELFF. CDR3 DNA sequence: TGTGCCAGCAGAGTACAGGGGAACACCGGGGAGCTGTTTTTT.

This clone was seen a few times. The genes are TRBV30 and TRBJ2-2; D not resolved. CDR1 and CDR2 (germline): GTSNPN, SVGIG (reference sequence). Trimming pared 2 bases from V and 6 bases from J, leaving 4 bases between. CDR3 length: 11 amino acids. CDR3 sequence: CAWSLSGELFF. In nucleotides, the CDR3 is TGTGCCTGGAGTTTATCCGGGGAGCTGTTTTTT.

This sequence joins TRBV27 and TRBJ2-2; D is perhaps TRBD2 (5 bases). V gave up 0 bases and J gave up 6 bases, with 20 bases separating them. Germline V gene lookup returns CDR1 MNHEY and CDR2 SMNVEV (reference sequence). The CDR3 is 18 amino acids. CDR3 in DNA: TGTGCCAGCAGTTTATCGTTAGCCAAGCCGGGAATGGCCGGGGAGCTGTTTTTT. Its translation is CASSLSLAKPGMAGELFF.

The chain joins TRBV9 to TRBJ1-1; tentative D call: TRBD1 (6 bases). Trimming cost V 4 bases and J 6 bases, with 22 bases left between them. Germline values: CDR1 SGDLS, CDR2 YYNGEE. This CDR3 contains 16 residues. DNA for the CDR3: TGTGCCAGCAGCTTAATCCCGGGGGGCGCGGGTGCTGAAGCTTTCTTT. Its translation: CASSLIPGGAGAEAFF.

With respect to this clone: The sample has other DNA sequences that encode this CDR3 too. This chain links TRBV30 with TRBJ1-5, with a possible D match to TRBD1 (6 bases). This CDR3 spans 15 amino acids. Germline V gene sequence: CDR1 GTSNPN, CDR2 SVGIG (reference sequence). V gave up 0 bases and J gave up 2 bases, with 11 bases separating them. The CDR3 nucleotides read TGTGCCTGGAGTGTCCGGGCAGGGGGCAATCAGCCCCAGCATTTT. It yields the protein CAWSVRAGGNQPQHF.

The J gene is TRBJ2-5, the V gene TRBV29-1; tentatively, D is TRBD1 (6 bases). The CDR3 runs 14 residues. With 0 bases removed from V and 1 base from J, the gap between germline ends came to 9 bases. Germline V gives CDR1 SQVTM, CDR2 ANQGSEA. DNA for the CDR3: TGCAGCGTTGAAGATCCGGACAGCCAAGAGACCCAGTACTTC. Its protein product is CSVEDPDSQETQYF.

This clone has a single count. This rearrangement joins TRBV19 to TRBJ2-7; perhaps TRBD1 as D (6 bases). V was cut by 3 bases and J by 2 bases, with 14 bases left in between. Germline CDR1 and CDR2: LNHDA and SQIVND (reference sequence). The CDR3 is 15 residues long. Written as DNA, the CDR3 is TGTGCCAGTAGTATCGGGACACCTGGCCCCTACGAGCAGTACTTC. This codes for CASSIGTPGPYEQYF.

V gene TRBV15 combines with J gene TRBJ2-5, with D possibly being TRBD1 (6 bases). Germline loops: CDR1 LNHNV, CDR2 YYDKDF (reference sequence). Trimming removed 4 bases from V and 5 bases from J, with 17 bases in between. CDR3 length equals 15 residues. The CDR3 region is CATSTVGAHRETQYF. The CDR3 DNA is TGTGCCACCAGCACGGTGGGGGCGCATCGGGAGACCCAGTACTTC.

The chain recombines TRBV7-3 with TRBJ1-2; 7 bases map to TRBD1. Trimming took 4 bases from V and 2 from J; bases not matched to a gene: 4. CDR3 length: 14 residues. Germline V gene lookup returns CDR1 SGHTA and CDR2 FQGTGA. The CDR3 region is CASSSTGDNYGYTF. In DNA form, the CDR3 reads TGTGCCAGCAGCTCCACAGGGGACAACTATGGCTACACCTTC.

The chain carries TRBV7-9 and TRBJ1-4; 8 bases are shared with TRBD1. The CDR3 totals 16 residues. J gave up 7 bases and V 5 bases, and 12 bases lay outside the gene matches. Germline lookup yields CDR1 SEHNR and CDR2 FQNEAQ (reference sequence). CDR3 bases: TGTGCCAGCAGCATCGGTGGGACAGGTGGTCGTGAAAAACTGTTTTTT. It codes for CASSIGGTGGREKLFF.

The chain recombines TRBV7-6 with TRBJ1-1, with 9 bases lining up with TRBD1. V gave up 5 bases and J gave up 3 bases; unmatched junction bases: 4. The germline CDR1 and CDR2 sequences are SGHVS and FNYEAQ. The CDR3 contains 14 residues. CDR3 in DNA: TGTGCCAGCAGCCTACAGGGGGCATACACTGAAGCTTTCTTT. This sequence encodes CASSLQGAYTEAFF.

This clone was seen a handful of times. The gene calls are TRBV28 and TRBJ2-7; TRBD1 matches 7 bases. Trimming cost V 5 bases and J 2 bases; bases outside gene matches: 12. The CDR3 extends over 16 amino acids. Per germline, CDR1 MDHEN and CDR2 SYDVKM. CDR3 region: CASSLAGTDFAYEQYF. The CDR3 coding sequence is TGTGCCAGCAGTCTAGCCGGGACAGATTTCGCCTACGAGCAGTACTTC.

The chain's CDR3 is CASSYTFPDRDNEKLFF. The CDR3 bases are TGTGCCAGCAGTTACACATTCCCGGACAGAGATAATGAAAAACTGTTTTTT. V is TRBV6-9 and J is TRBJ1-4, with TRBD1 as a possible D gene (6 bases). Germline assignment: CDR1 MNHGY and CDR2 SVAAGI. This CDR3 comprises 17 residues. Trimming pared 3 bases from V and 4 bases from J, leaving 18 bases between.

V is TRBV5-4 and J is TRBJ1-1; TRBD1 aligns across 8 bases. After removal of 5 bases from V and 4 bases from J, the junction contained 10 bases not matched to a gene. Germline V gives CDR1 SGHNT, CDR2 YYREEE (reference sequence). The CDR3 extends over 15 amino acids. CDR3 in amino acids: CASRPSTGAATEAFF. The CDR3 DNA is TGTGCCAGCAGACCCTCGACAGGGGCCGCCACTGAAGCTTTCTTT.

Concerning this clone: Other DNA sequences in this specimen translate into the identical CDR3. As DNA, the CDR3 is TGTGCCAGCAGCCCCGGACAGGGTGCCTACGAGCAGTACTTC. Its protein is CASSPGQGAYEQYF. The J gene is TRBJ2-7, the V gene TRBV7-6, with 8 bases matching TRBD1. This CDR3 contains 14 residues. From germline, CDR1 is SGHVS and CDR2 FNYEAQ. V shed 5 bases, J shed 2 bases, and the junction held 5 bases outside the gene matches.

This clone was observed a single time. The chain couples TRBV2 to TRBJ2-5; TRBD2 matches at 8 bases. Germline loops: CDR1 SNHLY, CDR2 FYNNEI. J lost 1 base, V lost 8 bases, and 3 bases had no gene match. The CDR3 extends over 13 amino acids. CDR3 loop: CASGGGPQETQYF. For the CDR3, the DNA is TGTGCCAGCGGCGGGGGGCCCCAAGAGACCCAGTACTTC.

The rearrangement joins TRBV19 to TRBJ2-7, with D possibly being TRBD2 (6 bases). Looked up from germline, CDR1 is LNHDA and CDR2 is SQIVND (reference sequence). This CDR3 is built from 15 residues. V was shortened by 3 bases and J by 1 base, with 13 bases between the two germline ends. This CDR3 reads CASSMAGYGSYEQYF. CDR3 in DNA: TGTGCCAGTAGTATGGCGGGGTACGGTTCCTACGAGCAGTACTTC.

This chain connects TRBV5-4 to TRBJ1-2, with 12 positions matching TRBD1. Losses at the gene ends were 0 bases for V and 4 bases for J; bases not matched to a gene: 13. CDR1 and CDR2 from the germline V gene are SGHNT and YYREEE (reference sequence). The CDR3 is 19 amino acids. CDR3 bases: TGTGCCAGCAGCTTGGCTTATTCGGGACAGGGGGCCTATAGCTATGGCTACACCTTC. Protein sequence: CASSLAYSGQGAYSYGYTF.

In this sample, this clone turned up a few times. The chain carries TRBV4-3 and TRBJ1-1, with D unresolved. CDR1 and CDR2 (germline): LGHNA, YSLEER. This CDR3 spans 14 amino acids. Trimming cost V 0 bases and J 3 bases, with 8 bases left between them. CDR3 coding DNA: TGCGCCAGCAGCCAAGATTCCGGGGACACTGAAGCTTTCTTT. It encodes CASSQDSGDTEAFF.